The clone carrying this TCR beta chain was counted between two and nine times. Its antigen remains unidentified. Here immunoSEQ multiplex PCR was the method, and the copy in TCRdb shows in-frame clones only, minus some. Among tens of thousands of clones listed, 75% to 95% were seen once. Regarding time point: week 23, last vaccination. Each dose delivered 300 ug of mutant IDH1 20-mer peptide subcutaneously with imiquimod. This sample is drawn from a study of a mutant IDH1 vaccine in newly diagnosed glioma. Study summary: Patients under treatment included approximately 60% males and around 38% females and had a mean age of around 43 years.

The CDR3 runs 13 residues. V shed 7 bases and J shed 4 bases, with 14 bases lying between them. Germline loops: CDR1 LNHDA, CDR2 SQIVND (reference sequence). Specimen: PBMCs, collected from a glioma patient whose treatment included an IDH1 peptide vaccine. The rearrangement joins TRBV19 to TRBJ2-7, with TRBD1 as a possible D gene (6 bases). This receptor was taken from a man aged 50-59 years with glioma. CDR3 nucleotide sequence: TGTGCCAGTATGGACAGCAACATTTACGAGCAGTACTTC. It codes for CASMDSNIYEQYF.